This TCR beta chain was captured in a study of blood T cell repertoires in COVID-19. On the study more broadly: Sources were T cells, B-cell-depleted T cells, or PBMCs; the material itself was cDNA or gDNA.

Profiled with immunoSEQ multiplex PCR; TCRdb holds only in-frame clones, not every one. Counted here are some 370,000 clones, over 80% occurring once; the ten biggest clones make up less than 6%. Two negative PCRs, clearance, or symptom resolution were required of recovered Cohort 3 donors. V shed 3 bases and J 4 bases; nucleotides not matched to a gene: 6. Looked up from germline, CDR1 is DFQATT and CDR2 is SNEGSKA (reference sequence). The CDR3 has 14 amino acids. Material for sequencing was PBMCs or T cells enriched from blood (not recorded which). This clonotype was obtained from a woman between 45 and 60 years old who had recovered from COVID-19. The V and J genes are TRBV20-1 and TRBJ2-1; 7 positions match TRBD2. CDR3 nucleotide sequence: TGCAGTGCTAGTTCCGGGACTACATACAATGAGCAGTTCTTC. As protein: CSASSGTTYNEQFF.